One and the same sample provided the 32 T cell receptor beta chains below, sequenced in a study of CD8 T cells in Susac syndrome (dated by TCRdb to between 2019 and 2020). The library was built by means of the immunoSEQ multiplex PCR assay. RNA was extracted using the RNeasy kit, and about 0.45 to 1 ug of the RNA was reverse transcribed with random hexamers. TCRdb redid the processing of the public reads, applying fastp at Q25 and MiXCR, and retained in-frame beta chains. Entries are consolidated by CDR3 protein sequence, retaining the most common genes and DNA. The sample profile shows about 210,000 distinct CDR3 sequences; approximately 94% of them were found once. The ten biggest clones cover about 0.15% of the sample. Material: CD4+ T cells from PBMCs. Receptors originate from a human donor with Susac syndrome.

The chain employs TRBV19 and TRBJ2-4; no clear D gene. Germline values: CDR1 LNHDA, CDR2 SQIVND (reference sequence). Trimming cost V 2 bases and J 3 bases, with 8 bases left between them. The CDR3 has 14 residues. CDR3 DNA sequence: TGTGCCAGTAGTATACTGGACGGCAAAAACATTCAGTACTTC. Its protein is CASSILDGKNIQYF.

The V call is TRBV4-2, the J call TRBJ2-3; TRBD2 matches at 7 bases. V was pared by 0 bases and J by 1 base, with 1 base of the junction left unmatched. CDR1 LGHNA and CDR2 YNFKEQ come from the germline V gene. The CDR3 extends over 15 amino acids. The CDR3 DNA sequence: TGTGCCAGCAGCCAAGATGCGGGGGGCACAGATACGCAGTATTTT. This sequence encodes CASSQDAGGTDTQYF.

The chain joins TRBV9 to TRBJ2-5; 7 nucleotides agree with TRBD2. The germline gives CDR1 SGDLS, CDR2 YYNGEE. Unmatched junction bases numbered 6, after V lost 2 bases and J lost 5 bases. The CDR3 length is 14 residues. The CDR3 nucleotides read TGTGCCAGCAGCGTCAGGCAGGGAGGGGAGACCCAGTACTTC. Its translation: CASSVRQGGETQYF.

This chain connects TRBV9 to TRBJ2-6; the D is unclear. Per the germline V gene, CDR1 is SGDLS and CDR2 is YYNGEE. This CDR3 has 14 residues. V was trimmed by 0 bases and J by 2 bases, leaving 3 bases between them. The CDR3 DNA sequence: TGTGCCAGCAGCGTAGATCCTGGGGCCAACGTCCTGACTTTC. As protein: CASSVDPGANVLTF.

The chain recombines TRBV4-3 with TRBJ1-4, with D possibly being TRBD1 (5 bases). This CDR3 has 16 residues. The V and J ends lost 0 bases and 7 bases respectively, with 15 bases between them. CDR1 LGHNA and CDR2 YSLEER come from the germline V gene. CDR3 nucleotide sequence: TGCGCCAGCAGCCAAGAAGTTGGCGAAGGGGCTGAAAAACTGTTTTTT. Its translation is CASSQEVGEGAEKLFF.

V and J are TRBV28 and TRBJ2-5; no clear D. The CDR3 has 14 amino acids. Germline assignment: CDR1 MDHEN and CDR2 SYDVKM. V was shortened by 6 bases and J by 5 bases, with 16 bases between the two germline ends. CDR3 region: CASSPQVRRETQYF. For the CDR3, the DNA is TGTGCCAGCAGCCCGCAAGTAAGACGGGAGACCCAGTACTTC.

The chain recombines TRBV29-1 with TRBJ2-3, with D possibly TRBD1 on 5 matching bases. The V end was cut by 5 bases, the J end by 10 bases, with 13 bases between. Germline V lookup: CDR1 SQVTM, CDR2 ANQGSEA. This CDR3 spans 11 amino acids. In nucleotides, the CDR3 is TGCAGCGTTCCCCAGGTGGGGCCGCAGTATTTT. It encodes CSVPQVGPQYF.

In DNA, the CDR3 is TGCAGCGTGGCCGAGGTTGGAACAGCTGAAGCTTTCTTT. Its protein is CSVAEVGTAEAFF. The chain couples TRBV29-1 to TRBJ1-1; no clear D gene. The CDR3 is 13 residues long. V was shortened by 6 bases and J by 6 bases, with 17 bases between the two germline ends. Germline values: CDR1 SQVTM, CDR2 ANQGSEA.

The chain employs TRBV25-1 and TRBJ1-3, with D uncertain. CDR3 length equals 14 residues. Trimming cost V 6 bases and J 4 bases, with 13 bases left between them. Germline values: CDR1 MGHDK, CDR2 SYGVNS. CDR3 in amino acids: CASSRERDGNTIYF. In nucleotides, the CDR3 is TGTGCCAGCAGCCGGGAACGAGACGGAAACACCATATATTTT.

This chain connects TRBV2 to TRBJ2-1; 7 bases align to TRBD1. CDR1 is SNHLY, CDR2 FYNNEI, per germline. V lost 6 bases and J lost 2; bases outside the gene matches: 19. This CDR3 has 19 amino acids. CDR3 sequence: CASRKGIIERGPAYNEQFF. In nucleotides, the CDR3 is TGTGCCAGCAGGAAGGGCATTATCGAGAGGGGGCCCGCCTACAATGAGCAGTTCTTC.

The chain has TRBV27 and TRBJ2-7, with D perhaps matching TRBD1 (6 bases). Germline values: CDR1 MNHEY, CDR2 SMNVEV (reference sequence). V dropped 4 bases and J dropped 6 bases, with 13 bases sitting between them. The CDR3 has 13 amino acids. This CDR3 reads CASSWGRAGEQYF. CDR3 sequence (DNA): TGTGCCAGCAGTTGGGGGCGCGCGGGCGAGCAGTACTTC.

In DNA, the CDR3 is TGCAGTGTGGCTAAAAGGGGAGGCAACACTGAAGCTTTCTTT. Its translation: CSVAKRGGNTEAFF. This chain connects TRBV20-1 to TRBJ1-1; D is possibly TRBD1 (5 bases). CDR3 length equals 14 residues. V lost 7 bases and J lost 2, with 17 bases in between. The germline V gene has CDR1 DFQATT and CDR2 SNEGSKA (reference sequence).

In its sample, this clonotype was seen once. The V and J genes are TRBV20-1 and TRBJ1-6; 8 nucleotides line up with TRBD1. V trimming: 6 bases; J trimming: 0 bases; junction bases outside the gene matches: 7. The V gene's germline CDR1 is DFQATT and CDR2 SNEGSKA (reference sequence). The CDR3 is made up of 16 amino acids. The CDR3 DNA follows: TGCAGTGCCAAGGGACAGGCAAGCTCCTATAATTCACCCCTCCACTTT. Translating it yields CSAKGQASSYNSPLHF.

CDR3 protein: CASSQGDSPSRWQYF. The CDR3 DNA reads as TGTGCCAGCAGTCAGGGGGACAGTCCGTCTCGGTGGCAGTACTTC. The rearrangement uses TRBV6-5 and TRBJ2-7; TRBD1 aligns across 7 bases. Trimming cost V 5 bases and J 9 bases; bases outside gene matches: 16. Germline loops: CDR1 MNHEY, CDR2 SVGAGI. This CDR3 has 15 residues.

The V gene is TRBV27, the J gene TRBJ2-2; unclear D gene. Germline assignment: CDR1 MNHEY and CDR2 SMNVEV (reference sequence). The CDR3 has 13 residues. V dropped 6 bases and J dropped 2 bases, with 7 bases sitting between them. Here the CDR3 DNA reads TGTGCCAGCAGAAAAGATAACACCGGGGAGCTGTTTTTT. This gives the protein CASRKDNTGELFF.

The CDR3 sequence: CSALTDRGEDGYTF. The CDR3 DNA is TGCAGTGCTTTAACGGACAGGGGGGAGGATGGCTACACCTTC. This chain uses TRBV20-1 with TRBJ1-2, with 10 bases matching TRBD1. Germline V CDR1 and CDR2: DFQATT, SNEGSKA (reference sequence). The CDR3 has 14 residues. V was pared by 5 bases and J by 6 bases, with 9 bases of the junction left unmatched.

The gene calls are TRBV30 and TRBJ1-1; 8 positions match TRBD1. The CDR3 spans 16 residues. Losses at the gene ends were 2 bases for V and 1 base for J; bases not matched to a gene: 9. The germline V gene encodes CDR1 GTSNPN and CDR2 SVGIG (reference sequence). In nucleotides, the CDR3 is TGTGCCTGGAGTAGGAGGACAGGGAGAGGGAACACTGAAGCTTTCTTT. Residues: CAWSRRTGRGNTEAFF.

The J gene is TRBJ1-2, the V gene TRBV6-2 or TRBV6-3; maybe TRBD1 (5 bases). The CDR3 is made up of 14 amino acids. CDR1 and CDR2 from the germline V gene are MNHEY and SVGEGT. V lost 4 bases, J lost 3 bases, and 12 bases lay in between. The CDR3 reads CASSFRRDDYGYTF. For the CDR3, the DNA is TGTGCCAGCAGTTTCCGGCGGGACGACTATGGCTACACCTTC.

V usage is TRBV5-1 and J usage is TRBJ2-1; D not resolved. Germline CDR1 reads SGHRS; CDR2 reads YFSETQ. Trimming took 0 bases from V and 9 from J, leaving 7 bases between them. The CDR3 has 12 amino acids. The CDR3 DNA follows: TGCGCCAGCAGCTTGGACCGGTTTGAGCAGTTCTTC. This codes for CASSLDRFEQFF.

The CDR3 region is CSGTAGGEGTEAFF. CDR3 in DNA: TGCAGTGGTACGGCTGGGGGGGAGGGGACTGAAGCTTTCTTT. The V gene is TRBV20-1, the J gene TRBJ1-1; tentatively, D is TRBD1 (5 bases). Germline lookup yields CDR1 DFQATT and CDR2 SNEGSKA (reference sequence). The CDR3 contains 14 residues. Trimming stripped 7 bases from V and 5 bases from J, with 20 bases between.

The chain couples TRBV28 to TRBJ2-5; 8 positions agree with TRBD1. Germline V gene lookup returns CDR1 MDHEN and CDR2 SYDVKM. After removal of 6 bases from V and 4 bases from J, the junction contained 10 bases not matched to a gene. This CDR3 spans 15 amino acids. The CDR3 DNA reads as TGTGCCAGCAGCCGACTCAGGGGGCTGCGAGAGACCCAGTACTTC. Encoded protein: CASSRLRGLRETQYF.

This sequence joins TRBV29-1 and TRBJ2-1; 9 nucleotides match TRBD1. Unmatched junction bases numbered 6, after V lost 3 bases and J lost 6 bases. Per the germline V gene, CDR1 is SQVTM and CDR2 is ANQGSEA. The CDR3 runs 14 residues. The chain's CDR3 is CSVEVGQGGNEQFF. CDR3 DNA: TGCAGCGTTGAGGTGGGACAGGGAGGCAATGAGCAGTTCTTC.

The V call is TRBV20-1, the J call TRBJ1-2; D is undetermined. Trimming took 3 bases from V and 4 from J, leaving 21 bases between them. CDR3 size: 16 residues. Germline V gene lookup returns CDR1 DFQATT and CDR2 SNEGSKA (reference sequence). This CDR3 is CSASRVLRVGSYGYTF. The CDR3 DNA follows: TGCAGTGCTAGTCGTGTTCTCCGGGTGGGGAGCTATGGCTACACCTTC.

In its sample, this clonotype was seen once. V usage is TRBV20-1 and J usage is TRBJ1-5; tentatively, D is TRBD1 (5 bases). Looked up from germline, CDR1 is DFQATT and CDR2 is SNEGSKA (reference sequence). Deletions cut 2 bases from V and 4 bases from J, with 9 bases between. This CDR3 spans 13 amino acids. In nucleotides, the CDR3 is TGCAGTGCTAGACGACAGTTAAATCAGCCCCAGCATTTT. It is translated as CSARRQLNQPQHF.

CDR3 in DNA: TGTGCCTGGAGTACCAAACGGACTTTTAACACAGATACGCAGTATTTT. Translation gives CAWSTKRTFNTDTQYF. The gene calls are TRBV30 and TRBJ2-3; D is perhaps TRBD2 (5 bases). The V gene lost 2 bases and the J gene lost 2 bases, with 17 bases spanning the gap. The CDR3 spans 16 residues. Germline-derived CDR1 and CDR2 are GTSNPN and SVGIG (reference sequence).

This clonotype came up once. This rearrangement joins TRBV2 to TRBJ2-1; D perhaps matches TRBD1 (5 bases). This CDR3 comprises 14 residues. Germline-derived CDR1 and CDR2 are SNHLY and FYNNEI. Trimming left V 2 bases short and J 5 bases short, with 10 bases between. CDR3 residues: CASSELVTDNEQFF. CDR3 in DNA: TGTGCCAGCAGTGAACTGGTGACAGACAATGAGCAGTTCTTC. Full variable domain (remainder filled in from reference TRBV2 and TRBJ2-1): EPEVTQTPSHQVTQMGQEVILRCVPISNHLYFYWYRQILGQKVEFLVSFYNNEISEKSEIFDDQFSVERPDGSNFTLKIRSTKLEDSAMYFCASSELVTDNEQFFGPGTRLTVL.

The J gene is TRBJ1-1, the V gene TRBV5-1; possibly TRBD1 for D (6 bases). The V end was cut by 4 bases, the J end by 1 base, with 14 bases between. CDR3 length: 15 residues. Germline lookup yields CDR1 SGHRS and CDR2 YFSETQ. Here the CDR3 reads CASSPRQATNTEAFF. As DNA, the CDR3 is TGCGCCAGCAGCCCGAGACAGGCGACGAACACTGAAGCTTTCTTT.

The rearrangement links TRBV20-1 to TRBJ1-1, with TRBD1 matching 9 bases. The CDR3 consists of 15 residues. V trimming: 3 bases; J trimming: 4 bases; junction bases outside the gene matches: 9. CDR1 is DFQATT and CDR2 is SNEGSKA in the germline V gene (reference sequence). Written as DNA, the CDR3 is TGCAGTGCTAGCGATAGACAGGGGGGGGGCACTGAAGCTTTCTTT. This codes for CSASDRQGGGTEAFF.

The gene calls are TRBV2 and TRBJ1-2; D gene unclear. The germline V gene encodes CDR1 SNHLY and CDR2 FYNNEI. The CDR3 runs 14 residues. With 4 bases removed from V and 2 bases from J, the gap between germline ends came to 11 bases. Written as DNA, the CDR3 is TGTGCCAGCAGTGGAGGGCAGCCCAACTATGGCTACACCTTC. Translating it yields CASSGGQPNYGYTF. The full variable domain, its missing parts supplied by reference TRBV2 and TRBJ1-2, is EPEVTQTPSHQVTQMGQEVILRCVPISNHLYFYWYRQILGQKVEFLVSFYNNEISEKSEIFDDQFSVERPDGSNFTLKIRSTKLEDSAMYFCASSGGQPNYGYTFGSGTRLTVV.

The chain is built from TRBV20-1 and TRBJ2-2; D gene uncertain. The V gene lost 3 bases and the J gene lost 6 bases, with 5 bases spanning the gap. The CDR3 covers 11 residues. Per germline, CDR1 DFQATT and CDR2 SNEGSKA (reference sequence). Written as DNA, the CDR3 is TGCAGTGCTAGGATCCCCGGGGAGCTGTTTTTT. Encoded protein: CSARIPGELFF.

The chain joins TRBV12-3 or TRBV12-4 to TRBJ1-6; maybe TRBD1 (5 bases). V shed 7 bases and J shed 6 bases, with 16 bases lying between them. This CDR3 has 15 residues. CDR3 sequence: CASTRQGGFNSPLHF. CDR3 nucleotides: TGTGCCAGCACTCGGCAGGGAGGGTTTAATTCACCCCTCCACTTT.

The chain combines TRBV4-1 with TRBJ1-2; 10 nucleotides agree with TRBD1. CDR3 size: 15 residues. Germline V lookup: CDR1 MGHRA, CDR2 YSYEKL. With 4 bases clipped from V and 6 bases from J, the junction kept 8 bases outside the gene matches. CDR3 amino acids: CASSRLWGTGDGYTF. DNA of the CDR3: TGCGCCAGCAGCCGGCTATGGGGGACAGGGGATGGCTACACCTTC.